The source of this TCR beta chain is a study of cytomegalovirus exposure and HLA in healthy donors. V gave up 2 bases and J gave up 6 bases; unmatched junction bases: 8. Germline CDR1 reads SGHNT; CDR2 reads YYREEE (reference sequence). The CDR3 has 14 residues. Amplification used 60 Vbeta primers and 13 Jbeta primers. Produced via immunoSEQ multiplex PCR; TCRdb's table is partial and in-frame only. Of fewer than 70,000 clones in the sample, 74% are singletons; the top ten hold over 8.5%. This sequence joins TRBV5-4 and TRBJ2-7; 7 nucleotides align to TRBD2. The clonotype comes from a woman aged 60-70 years in good health and CMV-seropositive. Source material: PBMCs. This CDR3 is CASSLSGDRIEQYF. CDR3 coding DNA: TGTGCCAGCAGCTTAAGCGGGGATCGGATCGAGCAGTACTTC.